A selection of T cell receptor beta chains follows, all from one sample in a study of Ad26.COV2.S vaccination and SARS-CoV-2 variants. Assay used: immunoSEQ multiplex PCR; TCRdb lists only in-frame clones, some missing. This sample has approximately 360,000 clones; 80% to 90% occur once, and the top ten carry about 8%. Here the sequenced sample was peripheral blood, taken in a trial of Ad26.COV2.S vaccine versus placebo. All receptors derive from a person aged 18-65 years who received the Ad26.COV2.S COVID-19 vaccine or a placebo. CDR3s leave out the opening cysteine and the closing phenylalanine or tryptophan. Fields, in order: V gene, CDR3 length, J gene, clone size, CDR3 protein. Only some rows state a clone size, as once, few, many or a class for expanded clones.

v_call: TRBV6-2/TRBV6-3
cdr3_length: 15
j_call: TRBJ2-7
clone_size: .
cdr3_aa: ASSYTPGHYVSYEQY

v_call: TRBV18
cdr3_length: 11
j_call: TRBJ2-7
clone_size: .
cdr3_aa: ASSPRKTEEQY

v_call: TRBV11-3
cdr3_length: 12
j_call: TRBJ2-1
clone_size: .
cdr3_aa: ASSLGVPEGEQF

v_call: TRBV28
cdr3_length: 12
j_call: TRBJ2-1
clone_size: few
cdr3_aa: ASSLERGGREQF

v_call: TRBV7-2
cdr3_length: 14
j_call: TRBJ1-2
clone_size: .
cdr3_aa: ASSPAGTGGGGGYT

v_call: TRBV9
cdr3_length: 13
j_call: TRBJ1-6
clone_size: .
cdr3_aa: ASSVADWGDSPLH

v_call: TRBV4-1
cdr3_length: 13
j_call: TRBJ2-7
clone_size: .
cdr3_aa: ASSQPAGGPYEQY

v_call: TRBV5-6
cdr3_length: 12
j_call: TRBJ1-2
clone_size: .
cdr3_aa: ASSRPLGNYGYT

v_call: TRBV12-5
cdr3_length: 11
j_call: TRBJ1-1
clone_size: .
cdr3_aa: ASGLGGMVEAF

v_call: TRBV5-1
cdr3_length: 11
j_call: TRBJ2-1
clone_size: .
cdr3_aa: ASSANRDNEQF

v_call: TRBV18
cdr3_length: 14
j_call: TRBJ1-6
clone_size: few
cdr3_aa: ASCRETGAYNSPLH

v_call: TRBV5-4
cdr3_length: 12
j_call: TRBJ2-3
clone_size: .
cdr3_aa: ASSFSGSPDTQY

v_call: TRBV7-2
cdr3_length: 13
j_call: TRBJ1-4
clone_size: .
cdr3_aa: ASSPRVLTNEKLF

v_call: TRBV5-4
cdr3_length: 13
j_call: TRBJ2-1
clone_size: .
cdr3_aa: ASSTSSLPYNEQF

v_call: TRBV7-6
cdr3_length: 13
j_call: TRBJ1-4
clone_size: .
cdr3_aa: ASSLVSGEDEKLF

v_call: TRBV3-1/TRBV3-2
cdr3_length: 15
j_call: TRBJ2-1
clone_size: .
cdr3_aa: ASSHEDWIPGYNEQF

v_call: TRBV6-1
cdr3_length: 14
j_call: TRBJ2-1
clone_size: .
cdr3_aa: ASSVQVRSSYNEQF

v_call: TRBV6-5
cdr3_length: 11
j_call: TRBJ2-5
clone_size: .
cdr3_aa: ASTGAEQETQY

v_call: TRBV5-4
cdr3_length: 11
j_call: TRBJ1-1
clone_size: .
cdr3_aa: ASSLLGSTEAF

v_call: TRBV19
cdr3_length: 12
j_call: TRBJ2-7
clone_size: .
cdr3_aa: ASSNSPPGYEQY

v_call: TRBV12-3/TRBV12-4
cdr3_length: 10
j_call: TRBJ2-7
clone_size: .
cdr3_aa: ASSRLSYEQY

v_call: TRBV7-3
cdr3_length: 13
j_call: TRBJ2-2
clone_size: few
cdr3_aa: ASSLAGAATGELF

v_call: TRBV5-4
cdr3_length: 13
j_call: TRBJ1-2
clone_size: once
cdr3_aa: ASSTPGQGAFGYT

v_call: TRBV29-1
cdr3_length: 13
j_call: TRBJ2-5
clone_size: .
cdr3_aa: SVWARAAHWETQY

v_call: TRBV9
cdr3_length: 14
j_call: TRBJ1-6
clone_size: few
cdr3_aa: ASSEVDRPTGSPLH

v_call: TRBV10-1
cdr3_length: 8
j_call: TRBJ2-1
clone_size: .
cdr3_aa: ASTTCEQF

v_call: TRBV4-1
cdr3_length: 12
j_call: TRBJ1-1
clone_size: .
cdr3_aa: ASSLRGLITEAF

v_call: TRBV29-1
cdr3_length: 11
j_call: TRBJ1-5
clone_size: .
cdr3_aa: SVDTGRGQPQH

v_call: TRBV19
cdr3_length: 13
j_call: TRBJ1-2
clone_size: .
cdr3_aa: ASSGLMGQGNGYT

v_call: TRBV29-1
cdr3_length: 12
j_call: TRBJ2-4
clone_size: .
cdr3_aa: SVGGLGAKNIQY